This entry concerns a single T cell receptor beta chain. These data come from a study of cytomegalovirus exposure and HLA in healthy donors. With V trimmed by 0 bases and J by 6 bases, 8 bases remained unmatched. The germline CDR1 and CDR2 sequences are SGHRS and YFSETQ. The CDR3 sequence is 15 residues long. Each of the donors was a healthy bone marrow donor. PCR employed 60 Vbeta and 13 Jbeta primers. TCRdb's copy holds only in-frame clones and misses some; the assay was immunoSEQ multiplex PCR. In the table there are around 80,000 clones, 10% of which are singletons. The receptor was isolated from a man in his sixties in good health and CMV-seropositive. Material for sequencing was PBMCs. This chain connects TRBV5-1 to TRBJ1-2; 7 bases line up with TRBD1. CDR3: CASSLGDRPSDGYTF. In DNA form, the CDR3 reads TGCGCCAGCAGCTTGGGGGACAGACCTTCTGATGGCTACACCTTC.